This T cell receptor beta chain was observed in a study of T-cell reconstitution after alpha-beta-depleted transplantation in children. Study outcomes and limitations: Diversity and T-cell counts at one year after transplant derived mostly from new T cells. Several hundred rapidly expanded clones from non-depleted graft cells reportedly supplied alpha-beta T cells about two months post-transplant. From surviving recipient T cells and thymic progenitors came the high day-60 TCRbeta diversity observed in some patients.

As concerns this clonotype: Its target is unknown.

CDR1 and CDR2 from the germline V gene are SGHTA and FQGTGA. This CDR3 contains 14 residues. V dropped 0 bases and J dropped 8; count of bases not matched to a gene: 6. The library targeted TCRbeta and was prepared with unique molecular identifiers. TCRdb itself ran the PCR reads through MiXCR, one entry per CDR3 protein. The table has about 310,000 distinct CDR3 sequences, around 25% seen once; the top ten hold approximately 11%. Sequencing was performed on PBMCs, mostly from graft donor cells, taken 180 days after TCRalphabeta/CD19-depleted stem cell transplant. The TCR sequence derives from a male patient between 5 and 17 years old who had a stem cell transplant for acute lymphoblastic leukemia, so the T cells may come from the graft donor. The chain links TRBV7-3 to TRBJ2-7; 8 nucleotides align to TRBD2. CDR3 coding DNA: TGTGCCAGCAGCTTAACGGGACTAGAGAGACAGCAGTACTTC. It codes for CASSLTGLERQQYF.